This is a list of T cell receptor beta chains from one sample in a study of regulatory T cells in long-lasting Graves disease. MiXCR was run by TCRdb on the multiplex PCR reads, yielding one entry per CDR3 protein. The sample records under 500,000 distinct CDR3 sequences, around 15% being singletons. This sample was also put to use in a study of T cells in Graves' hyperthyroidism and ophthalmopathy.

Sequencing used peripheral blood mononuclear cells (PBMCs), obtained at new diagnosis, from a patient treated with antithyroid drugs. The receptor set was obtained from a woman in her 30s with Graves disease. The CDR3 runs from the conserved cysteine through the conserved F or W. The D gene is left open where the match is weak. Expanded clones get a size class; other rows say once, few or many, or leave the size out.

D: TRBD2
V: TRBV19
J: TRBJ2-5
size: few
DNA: TGTGCCAGTAGGGGACTACTGCCGACACACGGGGAAGAGACCCAGTACTTC
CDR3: CASRGLLPTHGEETQYF

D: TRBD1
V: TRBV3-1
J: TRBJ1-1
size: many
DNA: TGTGCCAGCAGCAGACAGGGAGCCACTGAAGCTTTCTTT
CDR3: CASSRQGATEAFF

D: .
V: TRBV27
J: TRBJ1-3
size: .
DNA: TGTGCCAGCAGATACGGACCCTCTGGAAACACCATATATTTT
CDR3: CASRYGPSGNTIYF

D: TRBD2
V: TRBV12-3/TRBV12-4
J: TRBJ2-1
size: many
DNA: TGTGCCAGCAGTTTAGGGGCGGGAGGGCACAATGAGCAGTTCTTC
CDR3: CASSLGAGGHNEQFF

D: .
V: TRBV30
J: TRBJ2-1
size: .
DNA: TGTGCCTGGCGAGGGGCGGGGAGCTCCTACAATGAGCAGTTCTTC
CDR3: CAWRGAGSSYNEQFF

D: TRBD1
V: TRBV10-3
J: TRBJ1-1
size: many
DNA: TGTGCCATCAGTCTAGGGACAGAAGCTGAAGCTTTCTTT
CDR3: CAISLGTEAEAFF

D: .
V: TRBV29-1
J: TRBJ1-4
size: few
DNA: TGCAGCGCCCAGGCTTGGGGTAATGAAAAACTGTTTTTT
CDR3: CSAQAWGNEKLFF

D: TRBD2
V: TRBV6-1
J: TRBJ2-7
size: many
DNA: TGTGCCACCCTCCGGGGGGTCGAGCAGTACTTC
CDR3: CATLRGVEQYF

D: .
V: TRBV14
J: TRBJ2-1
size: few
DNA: TGTGCCAGCAGCCAAGATGGCGGGGTTACCTACAATGAGCAGTTCTTC
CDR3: CASSQDGGVTYNEQFF

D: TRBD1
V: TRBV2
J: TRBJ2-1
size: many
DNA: TGTGCCAGCAGAGGGGACAGTCCGAAAGGGGATGAGCAGTTCTTC
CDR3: CASRGDSPKGDEQFF

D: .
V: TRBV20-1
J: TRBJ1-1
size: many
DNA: TGCAGTGCTAGAGATTTAAGACAAACTGAAGCTTTCTTT
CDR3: CSARDLRQTEAFF

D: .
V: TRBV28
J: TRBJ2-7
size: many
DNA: TGTGCCAGCAGCCCACCCGGGATGCGCGAGCAGTACTTC
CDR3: CASSPPGMREQYF

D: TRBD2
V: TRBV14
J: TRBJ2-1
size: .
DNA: TGTGCCAGCAGCCCGTCCCCGTACTCGTCGCGGGGGAACAATGAGCAGTTCTTC
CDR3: CASSPSPYSSRGNNEQFF

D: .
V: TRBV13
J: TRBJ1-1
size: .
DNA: TGTGCCAGCAGCGGAGGCGAAAATTCCGGGACGCAAAAAGCTTTCTTT
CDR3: CASSGGENSGTQKAFF

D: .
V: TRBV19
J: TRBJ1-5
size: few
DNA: TGTGCCAGTAGCTATACGGTGGGCAGGGATAGCAATCAGCCCCAGCATTTT
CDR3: CASSYTVGRDSNQPQHF

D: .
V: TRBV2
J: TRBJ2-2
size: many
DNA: TGTGCCAGCAGGATCCAGACTACCGGGGAGCTGTTTTTT
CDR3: CASRIQTTGELFF

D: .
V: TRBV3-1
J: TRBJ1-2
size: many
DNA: TGTGCCAGCAGCCCCGGACAATCGACTCTCTATGGCTACACCTTC
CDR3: CASSPGQSTLYGYTF

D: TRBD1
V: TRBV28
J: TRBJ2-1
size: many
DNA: TGTGCCAGCAGTTTCCAGGGGGAGTCCTACAATGAGCAGTTCTTC
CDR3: CASSFQGESYNEQFF

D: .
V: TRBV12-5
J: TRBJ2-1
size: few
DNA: TGTGCTAGCAAACCCGAGCTGGACAATGAGCAGTTCTTC
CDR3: CASKPELDNEQFF

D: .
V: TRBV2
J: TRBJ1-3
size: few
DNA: TGTGCCAGCAGTTCGTCCAGCTCTGGAAACACCATATATTTT
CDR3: CASSSSSSGNTIYF

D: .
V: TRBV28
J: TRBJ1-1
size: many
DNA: TGTGCCAGCAGTTTGAACGGACAGAACACTGAAGCTTTCTTT
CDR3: CASSLNGQNTEAFF

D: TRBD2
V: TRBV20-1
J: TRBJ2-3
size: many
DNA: TGCAGTGCGGCACCGACTAGCGCAATTAGCACAGATACGCAGTATTTT
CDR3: CSAAPTSAISTDTQYF

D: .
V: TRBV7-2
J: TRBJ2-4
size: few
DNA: TGTGCCAGCAGCTGGGGAGGGGGAGGGCAAAACATTCAGTACTTC
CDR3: CASSWGGGGQNIQYF

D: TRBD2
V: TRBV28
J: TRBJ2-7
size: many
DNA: TGTGCCGCCTGGACTAGCGGCATAAACGAGCAGTACTTC
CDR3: CAAWTSGINEQYF

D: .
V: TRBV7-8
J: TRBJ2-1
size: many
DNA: TGTGCCAGCAGCGTCACTAGCACCTTCTACAATGAGCAGTTCTTC
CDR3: CASSVTSTFYNEQFF

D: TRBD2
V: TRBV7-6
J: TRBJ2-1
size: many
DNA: TGTGCCAGCCGTCTAGCGGGAGAAGACAATGAGCAGTTCTTC
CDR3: CASRLAGEDNEQFF

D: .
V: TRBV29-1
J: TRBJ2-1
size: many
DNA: TGCAGCGTTGAAGGGATCCAGGGGGGCTCCTACAATGAGCAGTTCTTC
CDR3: CSVEGIQGGSYNEQFF

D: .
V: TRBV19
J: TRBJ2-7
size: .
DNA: TGTGCCAGTAGTATAGCCCCGTCCAGGGAGCAGTACTTC
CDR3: CASSIAPSREQYF

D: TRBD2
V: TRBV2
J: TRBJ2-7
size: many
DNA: TGTGCCAGCAGTGAATCAGAACTAGCGGGAGAGGAGCAGTACTTC
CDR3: CASSESELAGEEQYF

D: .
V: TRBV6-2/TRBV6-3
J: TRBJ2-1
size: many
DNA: TGTGCCAGCAGTTATAGGGGGGGCGGCCAGGATGAGCAGTTCTTC
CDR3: CASSYRGGGQDEQFF

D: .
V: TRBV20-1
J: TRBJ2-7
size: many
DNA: TGCAGTGCCAGTAACGGGAGAACCACCTACGAGCAGTACTTC
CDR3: CSASNGRTTYEQYF

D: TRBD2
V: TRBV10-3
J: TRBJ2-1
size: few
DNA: TGTGCCATCAGTGAGTCCCCACTAGCGGGGTGGACGGGGTTAAATGAGCAGTTCTTC
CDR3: CAISESPLAGWTGLNEQFF

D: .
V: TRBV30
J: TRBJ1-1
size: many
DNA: TGTGCCTGGAGTGTAATGAAGAACACTGAAGCTTTCTTT
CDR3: CAWSVMKNTEAFF

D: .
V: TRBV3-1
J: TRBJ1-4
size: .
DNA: TGTGCCAGCCGACTGTCAACTAATGAAAAACTGTTTTTT
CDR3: CASRLSTNEKLFF

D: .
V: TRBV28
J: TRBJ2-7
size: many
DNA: TGTGCCAGCACGGTTGGGGTATACGAGCAGTACTTC
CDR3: CASTVGVYEQYF

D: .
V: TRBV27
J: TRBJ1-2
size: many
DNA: TGTGCCAGCAGTTCCCGGTGGGGTAACTATGGCTACACCTTC
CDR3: CASSSRWGNYGYTF

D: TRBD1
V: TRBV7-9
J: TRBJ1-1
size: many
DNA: TGTGCCAGCAGCCAGACAGGGGGCACTGAAGCTTTCTTT
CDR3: CASSQTGGTEAFF

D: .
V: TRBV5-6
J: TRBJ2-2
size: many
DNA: TGTGCCAGCAGTAGGGTCGGAACCACCGGGGAGCTGTTTTTT
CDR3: CASSRVGTTGELFF

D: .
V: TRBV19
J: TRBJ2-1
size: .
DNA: TGTGCCAGTAGTATACCCAGGGGTAATGAGCAGTTCTTC
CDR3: CASSIPRGNEQFF

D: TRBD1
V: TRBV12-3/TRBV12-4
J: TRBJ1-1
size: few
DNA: TGTGCCAGCAGTTTCCCCGGGACAGGGGGAGGGGGAGCTTTCTTT
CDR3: CASSFPGTGGGGAFF

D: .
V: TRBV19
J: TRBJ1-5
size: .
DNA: TGTGCCAGTAGTATACGGTGGCAGGTCACGAATCAGCCCCAGCATTTT
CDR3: CASSIRWQVTNQPQHF

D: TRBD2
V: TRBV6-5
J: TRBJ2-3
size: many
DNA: TGTGCCAGCAGTTCCTTACTAGCGGGAGGGCAGACAGATACGCAGTATTTT
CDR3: CASSSLLAGGQTDTQYF

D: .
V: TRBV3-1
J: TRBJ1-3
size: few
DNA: TGTGCCAGCAGCCAAGATAGGTGGGGGGACTCTGGAAACACCATATATTTT
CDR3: CASSQDRWGDSGNTIYF

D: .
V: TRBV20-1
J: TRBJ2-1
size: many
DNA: TGCAGTGCTCCCCAGGAGAGAGGCGAGCAGTTCTTC
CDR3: CSAPQERGEQFF

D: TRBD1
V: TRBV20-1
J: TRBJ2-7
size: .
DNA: TGCAGTGCTAGAGATCTCGGGACAGGGACGTACTTC
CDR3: CSARDLGTGTYF

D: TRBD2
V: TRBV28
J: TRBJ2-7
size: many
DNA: TGTGCCAGCAGAACGACTAGCGGGGCTATTTACGAGCAGTACTTC
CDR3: CASRTTSGAIYEQYF

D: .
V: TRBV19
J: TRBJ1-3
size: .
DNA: TGTGCCAGTAGCGGTACAGGGCTCTCTGGAAACACCATATATTTT
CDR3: CASSGTGLSGNTIYF

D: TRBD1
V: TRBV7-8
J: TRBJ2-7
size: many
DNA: TGTGCCAGCAGCTTAGAACAGGGGATCTCCTACGAGCAGTACTTC
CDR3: CASSLEQGISYEQYF